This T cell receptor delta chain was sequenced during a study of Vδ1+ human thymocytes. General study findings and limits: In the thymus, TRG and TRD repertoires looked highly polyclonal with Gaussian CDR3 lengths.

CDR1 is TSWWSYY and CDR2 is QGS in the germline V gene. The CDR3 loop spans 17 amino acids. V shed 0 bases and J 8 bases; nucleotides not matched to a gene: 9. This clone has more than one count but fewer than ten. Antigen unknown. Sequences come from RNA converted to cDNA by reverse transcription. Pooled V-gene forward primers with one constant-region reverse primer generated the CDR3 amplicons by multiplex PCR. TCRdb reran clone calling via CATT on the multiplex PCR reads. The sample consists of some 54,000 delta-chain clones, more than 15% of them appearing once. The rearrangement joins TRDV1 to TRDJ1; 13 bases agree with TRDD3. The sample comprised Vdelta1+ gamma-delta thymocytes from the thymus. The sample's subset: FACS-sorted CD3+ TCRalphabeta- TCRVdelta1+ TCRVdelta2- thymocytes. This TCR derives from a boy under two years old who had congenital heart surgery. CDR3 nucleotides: TGTGCTCTTGGGGAACTTCCTCCGTACTGGGGGATACGGAAACTCATCTTT. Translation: CALGELPPYWGIRKLIF.